A single sample gave rise to the 24 T cell receptor beta chains below, sequenced in a study of tumor and adjacent non-tumor tissue in lung cancer. No cell sorting was done before RNA was extracted from the tissue. TCRbeta libraries were built with three rounds of nested PCR, modified from ARM-PCR. TCRdb re-called the multiplex PCR reads with MiXCR, one entry per CDR3 protein. The table has roughly 75,000 distinct CDR3 sequences, 77% seen once; the top ten hold about 12%. Sequenced input: lung tumor tissue. The receptors were gathered from a woman aged 45-65 years with non-small cell lung cancer.

As for this clonotype: No conserved phenylalanine or tryptophan is present at the end of the CDR3, so a read error is the likely explanation. The chain links TRBV12-3 or TRBV12-4 to TRBJ2-7; a weak D match, TRBD2 (5 bases). The CDR3 is 13 residues long. CDR3 amino acids: CASCLRRTYEQYL. The DNA of the CDR3 is TGTGCCAGCTGTTTAAGGAGGACCTACGAGCAGTACTTA.

This clonotype is categorized as large. The J gene is TRBJ2-1, the V gene TRBV11-2; 8 nucleotides agree with TRBD2. Germline-derived CDR1 and CDR2 are SGHAT and FQNNGV. This CDR3 spans 14 amino acids. Trimming took 3 bases from V and 9 from J; bases not matched to a gene: 7. The CDR3 DNA follows: TGTGCCAGCAGCTTCAAGCGGGAGTACGGTGAGCAGTTCTTC. It specifies CASSFKREYGEQFF.

Of note for this clonotype: A junction boundary mismatches the germline segment, possibly from a read error. The chain links TRBV6-6 to TRBJ2-1; 7 bases line up with TRBD2. Germline V lookup: CDR1 MNHNY, CDR2 SVGAGI (reference sequence). The CDR3 contains 16 residues. The CDR3 protein is CASSYHCGSSFNEQFF. In DNA, the CDR3 is TGTGCCAGCAGTTATCACTGCGGGAGCTCCTTCAATGAGCAGTTCTTC.

About this clonotype: At one of its ends the junction is not consistent with the germline gene, which may arise from a read error. The chain joins TRBV11-3 to TRBJ1-1, with unresolved D. The germline V gene has CDR1 SGHNT and CDR2 YENEEA. This CDR3 is 13 amino acids long. CDR3 residues: CTSSSHSNTEAFF. The CDR3 DNA sequence: TGTACCAGCAGCTCCCACTCGAACACTGAAGCTTTCTTT.

This clonotype was observed a few times. The chain uses TRBV20-1 and TRBJ2-2; TRBD2 agrees at 8 bases. After removal of 3 bases from V and 2 bases from J, the junction contained 11 bases not matched to a gene. CDR1 is DFQATT, CDR2 SNEGSKA, per germline (reference sequence). This CDR3 spans 17 amino acids. The CDR3 DNA reads TGCAGTGCTAGGAATTCGGCGGGAGGCCAAAACACCGGGGAGCTGTTTTTT. It specifies CSARNSAGGQNTGELFF.

Points on this clonotype: The conserved closing phenylalanine or tryptophan is absent in this CDR3, likely reflecting a read error. The V and J genes are TRBV20-1 and TRBJ1-6; TRBD1 might be the D (5 bases). CDR1 and CDR2 (germline): DFQATT, SNEGSKA (reference sequence). This CDR3 region has 13 residues. V was trimmed by 6 bases and J by 9 bases, leaving 15 bases between them. The CDR3: CSATLTGASPLHS. DNA of the CDR3: TGCAGTGCCACCTTGACTGGGGCTTCACCCCTCCACTCT.

In its sample, this clonotype was seen a few times. The V and J genes are TRBV29-1 and TRBJ1-2; D not certain. Trimming left V 4 bases short and J 5 bases short, with 17 bases between. The CDR3 sequence is 14 residues long. The germline V gene has CDR1 SQVTM and CDR2 ANQGSEA. The CDR3 region is CSVGRHHSQYGYTF. In nucleotides, the CDR3 is TGCAGCGTTGGACGGCATCATAGCCAGTATGGCTACACCTTC.

The CDR3 sequence is CSVTPAGRNTGELFF. DNA for the CDR3: TGCAGCGTTACCCCGGCGGGGAGGAATACCGGGGAGCTGTTTTTT. The chain couples TRBV29-1 to TRBJ2-2; TRBD2 might be the D (6 bases). The V gene lost 5 bases and the J gene lost 5 bases, with 18 bases spanning the gap. The V gene's germline CDR1 is SQVTM and CDR2 ANQGSEA. CDR3 length equals 15 residues.

This clonotype was detected only once. This chain uses TRBV6-1 with TRBJ2-7; D gene unclear. CDR1 is MNHNS and CDR2 is SASEGT in the germline V gene. The CDR3 is made up of 12 amino acids. Trimming took off 6 bases at V and 4 bases at J, with 10 bases between the two ends. The CDR3 sequence is CASRFQGYEQYV. DNA of the CDR3: TGTGCCAGCAGATTCCAAGGATACGAGCAGTACGTC.

Comments on this clonotype: Because it lacks the conserved phenylalanine or tryptophan at the end, this CDR3 is likely a read error. The chain is built from TRBV20-1 and TRBJ1-5, with a tentative D call TRBD1 (6 bases). Germline CDR1 reads DFQATT; CDR2 reads SNEGSKA (reference sequence). The CDR3 has 17 amino acids. The ends were cut back, 3 bases at V and 0 bases at J, with 18 bases in the middle. For the CDR3, the DNA is TGCAGTGCTAGTGGATCGCAGGGGTTAGGTAGCAATCAGCCCCAGCATCTT. Translation: CSASGSQGLGSNQPQHL.

Details on this clonotype: At one end, the junction sequence differs from germline, possibly due to a read error. The V call is TRBV7-9, the J call TRBJ2-7; TRBD1 matches 7 bases. Germline CDR1 and CDR2: SEHNR and FQNEAQ (reference sequence). The CDR3 is 14 residues long. The CDR3 spells CASRTTGTAYEQYF. CDR3 bases: TGTGCCAGCAGGACAACAGGGACAGCCTACGAGCAATACTTC.

Comments on this clonotype: Since a much larger clone is just one base distant, this may be a read error. The chain combines TRBV20-1 with TRBJ2-1; TRBD2 matches at 7 bases. Germline CDR1 is DFQATT and CDR2 is SNEGSKA (reference sequence). The CDR3 covers 12 residues. J lost 10 bases, V lost 5 bases, and 8 bases had no gene match. The DNA of the CDR3 is TGCAGTGCTCCCGGTAACGGGAGGGAGCAGTTCTTC. Its protein is CSAPGNGREQFF.

The chain is built from TRBV20-1 and TRBJ2-7, with 8 bases aligning to TRBD2. Germline V gene data show CDR1 as DFQATT and CDR2 as SNEGSKA (reference sequence). The CDR3 sequence is 15 residues long. Losses at the gene ends were 3 bases for V and 3 bases for J; bases not matched to a gene: 10. The CDR3 DNA reads as TGCAGTGCTAGCAGACCGGGACTAGTGAGCTACGAGCAGTACTTC. This gives the protein CSASRPGLVSYEQYF.

Points on this clonotype: The conserved phenylalanine or tryptophan is not found at the CDR3 terminus, so this likely reflects a read error. This rearrangement joins TRBV5-1 to TRBJ2-3, with 11 positions matching TRBD1. Germline V gene sequence: CDR1 SGHRS, CDR2 YFSETQ. The CDR3 runs to 15 residues. The J segment lost 2 bases and the V segment lost 4 bases, leaving 3 bases of the junction unmatched. The CDR3 spells CASSPGQGATDTQYI. CDR3 in DNA: TGCGCCAGCAGCCCCGGACAGGGGGCCACAGATACGCAGTATATT.

Comments on this clonotype: A junction boundary mismatches the germline segment, possibly from a read error. This CDR3 reads CSAPTRGTQYF. Here the CDR3 DNA reads TGCAGTGCGCCGACAAGGGGGACCCAGTATTTC. This chain links TRBV20-1 with TRBJ2-5; D might be TRBD1 (6 bases). The CDR3 covers 11 residues. Germline lookup yields CDR1 DFQATT and CDR2 SNEGSKA (reference sequence).

This clonotype appeared many times. The chain employs TRBV14 and TRBJ2-7; 7 bases align to TRBD2. The V and J ends lost 5 bases and 4 bases, in that order; junction bases with no gene match: 11. Germline CDR1 SGHDN, CDR2 FVKESK. This CDR3 has 15 residues. CDR3 residues: CASSGRPSGPYEQYF. Written as DNA, the CDR3 is TGTGCCAGCAGCGGCCGACCTAGCGGCCCATACGAGCAGTACTTC.

This clonotype is medium-sized. The CDR3 DNA follows: TGTGCCAGCAGTCGAACAGCCTCCTACAATGAGCAGTTCTTC. It translates to CASSRTASYNEQFF. The chain has TRBV28 and TRBJ2-1, with no clear D. The V end lost 5 bases, the J end lost 0 bases, and 8 bases lay between the germline ends. Germline CDR1 MDHEN, CDR2 SYDVKM. The CDR3 has 14 residues.

This clonotype was recorded once. In this CDR3 the conserved last residue, phenylalanine or tryptophan, is missing, so a read error is likely. This chain connects TRBV6-5 to TRBJ2-2, with 13 positions matching TRBD2. Germline-derived CDR1 and CDR2 are MNHEY and SVGAGI. The CDR3 spans 16 residues. In DNA form, the CDR3 reads TGTTCCAGCAGTTGGGGACTAGCGGGAAACACCGGGGAGCTGTTTCTT. The encoded protein is CSSSWGLAGNTGELFL.

At least ten counts were recorded for this clonotype. The genes are TRBV20-1 and TRBJ2-5, with 9 bases matching TRBD1. The CDR3 totals 12 residues. The germline gives CDR1 DFQATT, CDR2 SNEGSKA (reference sequence). With 3 bases clipped from V and 4 bases from J, the junction kept 0 bases outside the gene matches. Here the CDR3 DNA reads TGCAGTGCTAGGACAGGGGGAGAGACCCAGTACTTC. It translates to CSARTGGETQYF.

Worth noting for this clonotype: The CDR3 does not close with the conserved phenylalanine or tryptophan, likely indicating a read error. V usage is TRBV11-2 and J usage is TRBJ2-7, with D maybe TRBD1 (5 bases). The CDR3 runs to 14 residues. Per germline, CDR1 SGHAT and CDR2 FQNNGV. Here the CDR3 DNA reads TGTGCCTGCAGCCTGACGGACACTGCCTACGAGCAGTACATA. This translates into CACSLTDTAYEQYI.

The chain is built from TRBV10-1 and TRBJ2-2; D is unresolved. The germline V gene has CDR1 WNHNN and CDR2 SYGVQD (reference sequence). The CDR3 loop spans 13 amino acids. The chain's CDR3 is CASQVGNTGELFF. The CDR3 DNA reads as TGCGCAAGCCAAGTAGGGAACACCGGGGAGCTGTTTTTT.

This rearrangement joins TRBV12-3 or TRBV12-4 to TRBJ2-5; D call uncertain. Trimming took off 10 bases at V and 2 bases at J, with 17 bases between the two ends. CDR3 length: 14 residues. CDR3 DNA sequence: TGTGCCAATAGTTTGCGGTGGCAGCAAGAGACCCAGTACTTC. This translates into CANSLRWQQETQYF.

The genes are TRBV10-3 and TRBJ2-2, with 9 bases identical to TRBD1. Germline assignment: CDR1 ENHRY and CDR2 SYGVKD. J gave up 6 bases and V 7 bases, and 9 bases lay outside the gene matches. CDR3 size: 15 residues. CDR3 nucleotide sequence: TGTGCCATCACGGGACAGGGCCCGAATGCCGGGGAGCTGTTTTTT. The encoded protein is CAITGQGPNAGELFF.

The chain employs TRBV29-1 and TRBJ1-1; D is unclear. The CDR3 loop spans 12 amino acids. CDR1 and CDR2 (germline): SQVTM, ANQGSEA. In DNA form, the CDR3 reads TGCATCTCCCTGGATTTGAACACTGAAGCTTTCTTT. It yields the protein CISLDLNTEAFF.